This T cell receptor beta chain was sequenced in a study of blood T cell repertoires in COVID-19. Overall study: The samples span acute and convalescent COVID-19 from the United States, Italy and Spain. Sources were T cells, B-cell-depleted T cells, or PBMCs; the material itself was cDNA or gDNA.

V lost 5 bases to trimming and J lost 0 bases; unmatched junction nucleotides: 7. The CDR3 totals 15 residues. The V gene's germline CDR1 is SGHAT and CDR2 FQNNGV. In the authors' methods: From reference gene primer amplification, estimates of nucleated cell counts were derived. The protocol was immunoSEQ multiplex PCR, while the TCRdb copy is restricted to in-frame clones and leaves out a portion. V and J calls and clone size are copied from that table; D and trimming were computed from the DNA. This sample has approximately 89,000 clones; over 90% occur once, and the top ten carry 3.5% to 5%. The rearrangement links TRBV11-2 to TRBJ2-7, with TRBD1 identical over 7 bases. What was sequenced was peripheral blood. The clonotype originates from a human donor with active COVID-19. The donor label of this sample is uncertain. The CDR3 nucleotides are TGTGCCAGCAGCACCGGGACAGCAAGCTCCTACGAGCAGTACTTC. Its translation is CASSTGTASSYEQYF.